This T cell receptor beta chain was identified in a study of blood T cells in healthy people across ages. Study-wide results and limits: Older individuals had lower TCR beta diversity per million T cells (the decline was roughly linear).

Combining a sample-barcoded 5' primer with a J-beta primer mix, a second PCR ran for 7 to 11 cycles. Individual samples furnished no less than 2.5 million CDR3-containing paired-end reads apiece. A single record per CDR3 protein comes from TCRdb applying MiXCR to the 5' RACE reads. Here the sample spans hundreds of thousands of distinct CDR3 sequences, approximately 21% being singletons. The sample providers were healthy Caucasian people from Russia, aged roughly 6 to 95. This clonotype was seen more than once but under ten times. Its antigen is unknown. V lost 4 bases and J lost 1, with 15 bases in between. The CDR3 has 15 amino acids. Germline lookup yields CDR1 DFQATT and CDR2 SNEGSKA (reference sequence).

The sequenced material came from blood. The genes are TRBV20-1 and TRBJ2-3; a weak D match, TRBD2 (5 bases). The clonotype comes from a man aged 65 to 79 in good health. CDR3: CSATIREFGTDTQYF. CDR3 in DNA: TGCAGTGCTACAATTAGGGAGTTTGGCACAGATACGCAGTATTTT.